Shown below are 20 T cell receptor beta chains from a single sample sequenced in a study of blood T cells in healthy people across ages (dated by TCRdb to the mid-2010s). Libraries were built with 5' RACE. The instrument was an Illumina HiSeq 2500. A second PCR of about 7 to 12 cycles was run with a J-beta primer mix and a sample-barcoded 5' primer. TCRdb reanalyzed the raw reads on its own, using fastp at Q25 for trimming and MiXCR for clone calling, and kept in-frame beta chains. Each record represents a unique CDR3 protein, reported with the most common genes and DNA among its rows. For this sample the table gives about 1.8 million distinct CDR3 sequences, of which 40% to 55% were detected only once. The ten largest clonotypes hold around 2.1% of the sample. Sequenced input: blood. Receptor source: a woman aged 40 to 55 in good health.

In this sample, this clonotype turned up once. CDR3 loop: CSARDWTAYGYTF. The CDR3 coding sequence is TGCAGTGCTAGAGATTGGACGGCCTATGGCTACACCTTC. The chain recombines TRBV20-1 with TRBJ1-2; D call uncertain. The V gene lost 0 bases and the J gene lost 4 bases, with 9 bases spanning the gap. The CDR3 loop spans 13 amino acids. Germline V gene sequence: CDR1 DFQATT, CDR2 SNEGSKA (reference sequence).

The chain is built from TRBV6-2 or TRBV6-3 and TRBJ2-7; no definite D call. V was trimmed by 8 bases and J by 3 bases, leaving 11 bases between them. Germline V gene lookup returns CDR1 MNHEY and CDR2 SVGEGT. The CDR3 has 12 residues. In DNA form, the CDR3 reads TGTGCCAGCGTGGGTCCTTACTACGAGCAGTACTTC. This sequence encodes CASVGPYYEQYF.

The V call is TRBV20-1, the J call TRBJ2-5; 12 positions match TRBD2. The CDR3 loop spans 17 amino acids. The V gene end was trimmed by 6 bases and the J gene end by 2 bases; junction bases not matched to a gene: 13. Germline V CDR1 and CDR2: DFQATT, SNEGSKA (reference sequence). CDR3 residues: CSASRLAGAPLQETQYF. The CDR3 DNA follows: TGCAGTGCGTCGCGACTAGCGGGGGCCCCTCTTCAAGAGACCCAGTACTTC.

The CDR3 nucleotides read TGTGCCAGCCTACCCTTACATCCAGACCCCAACGTCCTGACTTTC. Its protein is CASLPLHPDPNVLTF. V is TRBV6-2 or TRBV6-3 and J is TRBJ2-6; D is uncertain. The ends were cut back, 8 bases at V and 8 bases at J, with 19 bases in the middle. From germline, CDR1 is MNHEY and CDR2 SVGEGT. CDR3 length: 15 residues.

This clonotype was detected once. This chain connects TRBV28 to TRBJ2-5; a possible D gene is TRBD1 (6 bases). V was shortened by 5 bases and J by 3 bases, with 25 bases between the two germline ends. Germline lookup yields CDR1 MDHEN and CDR2 SYDVKM. This CDR3 spans 18 amino acids. The CDR3 DNA follows: TGTGCCAGCAGTAGCTTCAACCACAGAGGGACAAACAAAGAGACCCAGTACTTC. Protein sequence: CASSSFNHRGTNKETQYF.

The rearrangement uses TRBV5-1 and TRBJ2-5, with a weak D call TRBD1 (5 bases). The DNA end is more similar to TRBJ2-7, so the J call may be wrong. The CDR3 length is 14 residues. Germline values: CDR1 SGHRS, CDR2 YFSETQ. The CDR3 nucleotides read TGCGCCAGCAGCGTGGGTGGGGCGCACGACGAGCAGTACTTC. It is translated as CASSVGGAHDEQYF.

There are a few counts of this clonotype. J is TRBJ1-2 and V is TRBV7-8, with 7 bases that match TRBD1. The CDR3 has 14 amino acids. V was pared by 2 bases and J by 6 bases, with 6 bases of the junction left unmatched. Per the germline V gene, CDR1 is SGHVS and CDR2 is FQNEAQ. CDR3 coding DNA: TGTGCCAGCAGCTTATTCGGCAGGGGGGATGGCTACACCTTC. Translating it yields CASSLFGRGDGYTF. Variable domain in full (rest from reference TRBV7-8 and TRBJ1-2): GAGVSQSPRYKVAKRGQDVALRCDPISGHVSLFWYQQALGQGPEFLTYFQNEAQLDKSGLPSDRFFAERPEGSVSTLKIQRTQQEDSAVYLCASSLFGRGDGYTFGSGTRLTVV.

The CDR3 sequence: CASTNPGTGFSKNIQYF. CDR3 DNA sequence: TGTGCCAGCACCAACCCGGGGACAGGGTTTTCCAAAAACATTCAGTACTTC. The chain links TRBV6-2 or TRBV6-3 to TRBJ2-4; 9 nucleotides align to TRBD1. Germline CDR1 is MNHEY and CDR2 is SVGEGT. The J segment lost 2 bases and the V segment lost 7 bases, leaving 12 bases of the junction unmatched. This CDR3 has 17 amino acids.

To note about this clonotype: The junction does not match germline at one end; this may be a read error. DNA for the CDR3: TGTGCCAGCAGTTCCCCTAGCGGGGGGCCTAGCACAGGTACGCAGTATTTT. Its protein is CASSSPSGGPSTGTQYF. The chain joins TRBV2 to TRBJ2-3; 11 nucleotides line up with TRBD2. Germline V gene sequence: CDR1 SNHLY, CDR2 FYNNEI. The length of the CDR3 is 17 residues.

This rearrangement joins TRBV20-1 to TRBJ2-5; perhaps D is TRBD1 or TRBD2 (5 bases each). The V end lost 4 bases, the J end lost 5 bases, and 11 bases lay between the germline ends. This CDR3 contains 12 residues. Germline lookup yields CDR1 DFQATT and CDR2 SNEGSKA (reference sequence). The CDR3 region is CSATGTAETQYF. In DNA, the CDR3 is TGCAGTGCTACCGGGACGGCCGAGACCCAGTACTTC.

This clonotype was observed a handful of times. The chain joins TRBV7-2 to TRBJ1-1; 10 nucleotides line up with TRBD1. The V segment lost 5 bases and the J segment 11 bases; nucleotides outside the gene matches: 11. Germline CDR1 and CDR2: SGHTA and FQGNSA. The CDR3 totals 14 residues. This CDR3 reads CASSPPTDRGVAFF. The CDR3 region has the DNA TGTGCCAGCAGCCCCCCGACGGACAGGGGGGTTGCTTTCTTT.

This clonotype was counted between two and nine times. The chain is built from TRBV6-2 or TRBV6-3 and TRBJ2-5; a possible D gene is TRBD2 (6 bases). The CDR3 spans 14 residues. V gave up 0 bases and J gave up 4 bases, with 9 bases separating them. Looked up from germline, CDR1 is MNHEY and CDR2 is SVGEGT. The CDR3: CASSYSGRRETQYF. DNA of the CDR3: TGTGCCAGCAGTTACTCCGGGAGAAGAGAGACCCAGTACTTC.

The rearrangement uses TRBV12-3 or TRBV12-4 and TRBJ2-1, with a weak D call TRBD2 (7 bases). The CDR3 spans 16 residues. V gave up 5 bases and J gave up 8 bases, with 22 bases separating them. The CDR3 reads CASSGTGTRGGDEQFF. The CDR3 region has the DNA TGTGCCAGCAGTGGGACCGGGACAAGGGGAGGGGATGAGCAGTTCTTC.

The chain combines TRBV18 with TRBJ2-1; a weak D match, TRBD1 (6 bases). Trimming pared 1 base from V and 6 bases from J, leaving 7 bases between. The germline V gene has CDR1 KGHSH and CDR2 LQKENI. The length of the CDR3 is 13 residues. CDR3: CASSPRTVNEQFF. CDR3 DNA sequence: TGTGCCAGCTCACCACGGACAGTCAATGAGCAGTTCTTC.

The chain has TRBV9 and TRBJ2-1; TRBD2 might be the D (5 bases). The DNA end lines up better with TRBJ2-7; the J call may be wrong. The CDR3 has 13 amino acids. Germline V gene data show CDR1 as SGDLS and CDR2 as YYNGEE. The CDR3 region has the DNA TGTGCCAGCAGCGTAGCAGACTACAATGAGCAGTACTTC. Protein: CASSVADYNEQYF.

The chain recombines TRBV28 with TRBJ1-1; TRBD1 agrees at 10 bases. Losses at the gene ends were 5 bases for V and 5 bases for J; bases not matched to a gene: 14. The germline CDR1 and CDR2 sequences are MDHEN and SYDVKM. The CDR3 extends over 17 amino acids. CDR3 nucleotide sequence: TGTGCCAGCAGTCCAACCATCCGGGACAGGGGAGGGACTGAAGCTTTCTTT. Its translation: CASSPTIRDRGGTEAFF.

The V and J genes are TRBV25-1 and TRBJ2-3; 8 bases are a match to TRBD2. The germline CDR1 and CDR2 sequences are MGHDK and SYGVNS. This CDR3 has 15 amino acids. The J segment lost 2 bases and the V segment lost 8 bases, leaving 9 bases of the junction unmatched. In DNA, the CDR3 is TGTGCCAGCGGGGAAGCGGGGGCCCACACAGATACGCAGTATTTT. Translated, it gives CASGEAGAHTDTQYF.

Worth noting for this clonotype: Compared with germline, one end of the junction differs, possibly owing to a read error. The CDR3 nucleotides are TGCGCCAGCAGCCAAGGACAGCACTATGGCTGCACCTTC. It yields the protein CASSQGQHYGCTF. The chain recombines TRBV5-1 with TRBJ1-2; D might be TRBD1 (6 bases). Germline V CDR1 and CDR2: SGHRS, YFSETQ. The CDR3 is made up of 13 amino acids.

This clonotype was observed a few times. The chain recombines TRBV9 with TRBJ1-2; no firm D call. From germline, CDR1 is SGDLS and CDR2 YYNGEE. The CDR3 has 15 residues. Trimming cost V 4 bases and J 0 bases, with 13 bases left between them. The chain's CDR3 is CASSPRRLANYGYTF. CDR3 DNA: TGTGCCAGCAGCCCCCGACGCCTAGCTAACTATGGCTACACCTTC.

The chain employs TRBV5-6 and TRBJ1-1, with a possible D match to TRBD1 (5 bases). In germline, CDR1 is SGHDT, CDR2 YYEEEE. Trimming left V 4 bases short and J 6 bases short, with 13 bases between. This CDR3 region has 13 residues. CDR3 coding DNA: TGTGCCAGCAGCGCCGGGGGTAGGCCTGAAGCTTTCTTT. It is translated as CASSAGGRPEAFF. The full variable domain, its missing parts supplied by reference TRBV5-6 and TRBJ1-1, is DAGVTQSPTHLIKTRGQQVTLRCSPKSGHDTVSWYQQALGQGPQFIFQYYEEEERQRGNFPDRFSGHQFPNYSSELNVNALLLGDSALYLCASSAGGRPEAFFGQGTRLTVV.